The subject of this entry is one T cell receptor (beta chain). Patients of the Seattle cohort, enrolled during active infection, were followed longitudinally. This entry is derived from a study of blood T cell repertoires in COVID-19. Study summary: Whether acute or convalescent, the COVID-19 samples came from the United States, Italy and Spain.

Germline CDR1 and CDR2: KGHSH and LQKENI. V was pared by 1 base and J by 6 bases, with 5 bases of the junction left unmatched. The CDR3 contains 17 residues. Source study methods: Estimates of nucleated cell counts were drawn from the amplification of reference gene primers. Profiling relied on immunoSEQ multiplex PCR, and the TCRdb table lists in-frame clones only, not all of them. V, J and clone size reflect that table, while D and trimming were determined from the DNA. The data contain 250,000 to 350,000 clones, 80% to 95% of them seen just once; the ten biggest clones take up 2.2%. Sequencing was done on a sample of peripheral blood. The chain couples TRBV18 to TRBJ2-2; 13 bases map to TRBD2. The receptor was derived from a woman in her twenties or thirties with COVID-19, enrolled during active disease. The DNA of the CDR3 is TGTGCCAGCTCACCACGGACTAGCGGGAGTAGCCCCGGGGAGCTGTTTTTT. Translation gives CASSPRTSGSSPGELFF.